Listed below are T cell receptor beta chains from one sample, sequenced in a study of blood T cells in healthy people across ages. TCRdb re-analysed the 5' RACE reads in MiXCR, keeping a single row per CDR3 protein. The table lists more than 900,000 distinct CDR3 sequences, roughly 24% of them singletons, with about 0.8% in the top ten. In addition, the sample was reused for a study of T cells of mothers and their children.

The sample taken for sequencing was blood. These receptors originate from a girl aged 2-9 years in good health. CDR3s include the opening cysteine and the closing phenylalanine or tryptophan. The D gene is left open where the match is weak. Expanded clones are given a class, and other clones once, few, many or no size at all.

v_gene	d_gene	abundance	j_gene	CDR3aa	CDR3nt
TRBV28	.	.	TRBJ1-5	CASSSPRVGNQPQHF	TGTGCCAGCAGTTCCCCCCGGGTCGGAAATCAGCCCCAGCATTTT
TRBV12-3/TRBV12-4	TRBD1	.	TRBJ2-5	CASSIRDRAGKTQYF	TGTGCCAGCAGTATCCGGGACAGGGCTGGGAAGACCCAGTACTTC
TRBV5-1	TRBD2	.	TRBJ2-7	CASSSGLAGGPGNEQYF	TGCGCCAGCAGCTCCGGACTAGCGGGAGGGCCTGGAAACGAGCAGTACTTC
TRBV15	TRBD1	.	TRBJ2-3	CATSTVLGRQGYTDTQYF	TGTGCCACCAGCACAGTTCTCGGAAGACAGGGCTACACAGATACGCAGTATTTT
TRBV7-9	.	.	TRBJ2-2	CASSLQGLAGELFF	TGTGCCAGCAGCTTACAGGGTCTTGCCGGGGAGCTGTTTTTT
TRBV12-5	.	.	TRBJ2-7	CASASARVIYEQYF	TGTGCTAGTGCCTCGGCCCGAGTGATTTACGAGCAGTACTTC
TRBV20-1	.	.	TRBJ2-7	CSASLGGQHSYEQYF	TGCAGTGCTAGCCTCGGGGGGCAACACTCCTACGAGCAGTACTTC
TRBV6-1	.	.	TRBJ2-3	CASSGGQDLYF	TGTGCCAGCAGTGGTGGGCAGGACCTGTATTTT
TRBV11-2	TRBD1	.	TRBJ2-1	CASSSHRGNEQFF	TGTGCCAGCAGCTCCCACAGGGGGAATGAGCAGTTCTTC
TRBV24-1	TRBD1	few	TRBJ1-4	CATSDPQGYGEKLFF	TGTGCCACCAGTGATCCACAGGGGTATGGTGAAAAACTGTTTTTT
TRBV27	.	many	TRBJ2-3	CASSLSRLSTDTQYF	TGTGCCAGCAGTTTATCACGGCTTAGCACAGATACGCAGTATTTT
TRBV29-1	TRBD2	.	TRBJ2-7	CSVGGGRNYEQYF	TGCAGCGTTGGCGGCGGGAGGAACTACGAGCAGTACTTC
TRBV11-2	TRBD1	few	TRBJ2-1	CASSLRTGTYNEQFF	TGTGCCAGCAGCTTAAGGACAGGGACCTACAATGAGCAGTTCTTC
TRBV20-1	.	few	TRBJ1-1	CSASDVRENTEAFF	TGCAGTGCTAGTGATGTCCGGGAAAACACTGAAGCTTTCTTT
TRBV7-9	TRBD1	few	TRBJ1-1	CASSYRGEETEAFF	TGTGCCAGCAGCTACAGGGGGGAGGAAACTGAAGCTTTCTTT
TRBV5-1	.	.	TRBJ2-1	CASRVLAIDNEQFF	TGCGCCAGCAGGGTGTTAGCGATAGACAATGAGCAGTTCTTC
TRBV9	.	few	TRBJ1-5	CASSVFQGLGQPQHF	TGTGCCAGCAGCGTCTTTCAGGGCTTGGGTCAGCCCCAGCATTTT
TRBV4-1	.	.	TRBJ2-1	CASSQDSGLGDNEQFF	TGCGCCAGCAGCCAAGATTCGGGACTTGGAGACAATGAGCAGTTCTTC
TRBV29-1	.	few	TRBJ1-1	CSAEGQLNTEAFF	TGCAGCGCTGAAGGACAACTTAACACTGAAGCTTTCTTT
TRBV6-2/TRBV6-3	.	.	TRBJ2-3	CASSARGRQAGDTQYF	TGTGCCAGCAGCGCCAGAGGTAGACAGGCGGGAGATACGCAGTATTTT
TRBV6-6	.	.	TRBJ1-4	CASSYSGQTEKLFF	TGTGCCAGCAGTTACTCGGGACAAACTGAAAAACTGTTTTTT
TRBV12-3/TRBV12-4	.	few	TRBJ1-1	CASTKQGPMNTEAFF	TGTGCCAGCACCAAACAGGGACCGATGAACACTGAAGCTTTCTTT
TRBV2	.	.	TRBJ2-2	CASSGGSANTGELFF	TGTGCCAGCAGTGGGGGATCGGCGAACACCGGGGAGCTGTTTTTT
TRBV11-2	TRBD1	.	TRBJ2-7	CASSFGGQGMYEQYF	TGTGCCAGCAGCTTCGGAGGACAGGGCATGTACGAGCAGTACTTC
TRBV20-1	TRBD1	few	TRBJ2-7	CSAYRQGKGYEQYF	TGCAGTGCCTACCGACAGGGTAAGGGGTACGAGCAGTACTTC
TRBV7-2	.	.	TRBJ2-3	CASMSVLTDTQYF	TGTGCCAGCATGTCGGTTCTCACAGATACGCAGTATTTT
TRBV29-1	.	few	TRBJ2-1	CSDLGNEQFF	TGCAGCGATCTTGGCAATGAGCAGTTCTTC
TRBV6-2/TRBV6-3	.	.	TRBJ2-1	CASSWDPRYNEQFF	TGTGCCAGCAGTTGGGACCCTCGTTACAATGAGCAGTTCTTC
TRBV6-2/TRBV6-3	.	.	TRBJ1-2	CASSLIQGHGYTF	TGTGCCAGCAGTCTTATACAGGGACATGGCTACACCTTC
TRBV2	TRBD2	.	TRBJ2-7	CASSEQGSGYEQYF	TGTGCCAGCAGTGAACAGGGTAGCGGGTACGAGCAGTACTTC
TRBV7-9	.	many	TRBJ1-2	CASSLNGYTF	TGTGCCAGCAGTTTAAATGGCTACACCTTC
TRBV12-3/TRBV12-4	TRBD2	few	TRBJ2-7	CASRTGGGYEQYF	TGTGCCAGCAGAACCGGCGGGGGCTACGAGCAGTACTTC
TRBV12-3/TRBV12-4	.	many	TRBJ2-5	CASSFGQETQYF	TGTGCCAGCAGTTTCGGTCAAGAGACCCAGTACTTC
TRBV12-3/TRBV12-4	TRBD1	.	TRBJ1-5	CASSFRTGLNQPQHF	TGTGCCAGCAGTTTCCGGACAGGACTCAATCAGCCCCAGCATTTT
TRBV29-1	.	.	TRBJ2-7	CSVEDPRPSAYEQYF	TGCAGCGTTGAAGATCCGAGACCTTCGGCCTACGAGCAGTACTTC
TRBV29-1	.	.	TRBJ2-7	CSVKTDAYEQYF	TGCAGCGTGAAGACAGACGCCTACGAGCAGTACTTC
TRBV29-1	.	.	TRBJ1-1	CSADQGNTEAFF	TGCAGCGCCGACCAGGGGAACACTGAAGCTTTCTTT
TRBV10-3	.	.	TRBJ1-3	CAISDTALLSGNTIYF	TGTGCCATCAGTGATACAGCGCTACTCTCTGGAAACACCATATATTTT
TRBV14	TRBD1	.	TRBJ1-5	CASSYRGGQPQHF	TGTGCCAGCAGCTACAGGGGTGGACAGCCCCAGCATTTT
TRBV6-5	TRBD2	.	TRBJ2-1	CASSYESSGRPNNEQFF	TGTGCCAGCAGTTATGAGTCAAGCGGGAGGCCTAACAATGAGCAGTTCTTC
TRBV12-5	.	.	TRBJ2-3	CASGQATDTQYF	TGTGCTAGTGGACAGGCAACAGATACGCAGTATTTT
TRBV6-1	TRBD1	.	TRBJ2-7	CASSARRATGGLYEQYF	TGTGCCAGCAGTGCTCGAAGAGCCACAGGGGGCCTCTACGAGCAGTACTTC
TRBV12-3/TRBV12-4	.	.	TRBJ2-2	CASSLGNTGKLFF	TGTGCCAGCAGTTTAGGGAACACCGGGAAGCTGTTTTTT
TRBV20-1	TRBD1	.	TRBJ1-1	CSAPQGTEAFF	TGCAGTGCACCACAGGGGACTGAAGCTTTCTTT
TRBV29-1	TRBD1	.	TRBJ1-4	CSGQGGEKLFF	TGCAGCGGACAGGGAGGTGAAAAACTGTTTTTT
TRBV3-1	.	few	TRBJ2-6	CASSQDWLSGANVLTF	TGTGCCAGCAGCCAAGACTGGCTCTCTGGGGCCAACGTCCTGACTTTC
TRBV11-2	TRBD2	.	TRBJ2-7	CASSLVLADPIYEQYF	TGTGCCAGCAGCTTGGTGCTAGCGGACCCGATCTACGAGCAGTACTTC
TRBV7-6	.	few	TRBJ2-7	CASGVNYEQYF	TGTGCCAGCGGGGTCAACTACGAGCAGTACTTC
TRBV6-1	.	few	TRBJ2-3	CASSGELSTDTQYF	TGTGCCAGCAGTGGGGAGTTAAGCACAGATACGCAGTATTTT
TRBV19	.	.	TRBJ2-1	CASSRGDNNEQFF	TGTGCCAGTAGCCGGGGAGACAACAATGAGCAGTTCTTC